The present T cell receptor beta chain was sequenced within a study of cytomegalovirus exposure and HLA in healthy donors. Findings and caveats of the study: Apparent HLA restriction characterized most CMV-associated TCR beta chains in a later analysis.

PCR amplification relied on 60 Vbeta primers (plus 13 Jbeta primers). TCRdb keeps only in-frame clones here, not all; method: immunoSEQ multiplex PCR. The repertoire holds some 150,000 clones, with 75% as singletons. This clone was counted only a few times. The antigen is not known. Germline lookup yields CDR1 SQVTM and CDR2 ANQGSEA. This CDR3 has 13 amino acids. Trimming took 4 bases from V and 4 from J, leaving 13 bases between them. The sequenced sample consisted of PBMCs. The sequence was obtained from a man aged 35 to 55 in good health and CMV-seronegative. The chain carries TRBV29-1 and TRBJ1-1, with D possibly matching TRBD1 (5 bases). CDR3 sequence (DNA): TGCAGCGTTGGGGGTAGGGGTGGCACTGAAGCTTTCTTT. It specifies CSVGGRGGTEAFF.